The rows below give T cell receptor beta chains drawn from one sample of a study of T cells in localized non-small cell lung cancer. Data came from immunoSEQ multiplex PCR; TCRdb stores just in-frame clones and leaves some out. The repertoire holds 90,000 to 100,000 clones, with around 90% as singletons. The sequenced sample was PBMCs, obtained before any cancer treatment. Receptors were obtained from a woman aged 40 to 75 with stage II squamous cell lung carcinoma. Both conserved end residues are part of each CDR3. D genes are given only for firm matches. Part of the rows lack a size; the others show once, few, many or a class for expanded clones.

j_gene	v_gene	abundance	d_gene	CDR3aa	CDR3nt
TRBJ1-2	TRBV4-2	NA	NA	CASSQVQGQGFGYGYTF	TGTGCCAGCAGCCAAGTCCAGGGTCAGGGATTCGGCTATGGCTACACCTTC
TRBJ2-5	TRBV6-5	NA	NA	CASSSRDRQETQYF	TGTGCCAGCAGTTCCCGGGACCGGCAAGAGACCCAGTACTTC
TRBJ1-2	TRBV7-9	NA	NA	CASSLGREDGYTF	TGTGCCAGCAGCTTAGGCAGGGAGGATGGCTACACCTTC
TRBJ1-1	TRBV2	NA	NA	CASSEGLNTEAFF	TGTGCCAGCAGTGAAGGACTGAACACTGAAGCTTTCTTT
TRBJ1-1	TRBV9	few	TRBD1	CASSAAGQLNTEAFF	TGTGCCAGCAGCGCTGCGGGACAGTTGAACACTGAAGCTTTCTTT
TRBJ1-2	TRBV28	NA	TRBD1	CASRTGAQNYGYTF	TGTGCCAGCAGAACAGGGGCACAAAACTATGGCTACACCTTC
TRBJ2-5	TRBV6-1	NA	NA	CASSPGLVQETQYF	TGTGCCAGCAGTCCGGGACTTGTTCAAGAGACCCAGTACTTC
TRBJ1-1	TRBV27	NA	NA	CASSLERTPPSTEAFF	TGTGCCAGCAGTTTGGAGAGGACACCTCCGAGCACTGAAGCTTTCTTT
TRBJ1-2	TRBV27	few	TRBD1	CASSSGDRGGYTF	TGTGCCAGCAGTAGTGGGGACAGGGGAGGCTACACCTTC
TRBJ2-2	TRBV5-1	NA	TRBD2	CASSVTGTSGPTNTGELFF	TGCGCCAGCAGCGTGACCGGGACTAGCGGGCCTACGAACACCGGGGAGCTGTTTTTT
TRBJ1-5	TRBV10-3	once	NA	CAISEASNQPQHF	TGTGCCATCAGTGAGGCTAGCAATCAGCCCCAGCATTTT
TRBJ1-1	TRBV6-1	NA	NA	CASSEAPGVGTEAFF	TGTGCCAGCAGTGAAGCTCCAGGGGTTGGTACTGAAGCTTTCTTT
TRBJ1-1	TRBV9	NA	NA	CASSVGLEGMNTEAFF	TGTGCCAGCAGCGTAGGATTGGAGGGAATGAACACTGAAGCTTTCTTT
TRBJ1-4	TRBV5-5	NA	TRBD1	CASSLTREGTVPEKLFF	TGTGCCAGCAGCTTGACCAGGGAGGGGACAGTACCCGAAAAACTGTTTTTT
TRBJ2-5	TRBV7-8	NA	NA	CASSSEETQYF	TGTGCCAGCAGCTCCGAAGAGACCCAGTACTTC
TRBJ1-1	TRBV11-2	NA	NA	CASSLVMGQVNTEAFF	TGTGCCAGCAGCTTAGTAATGGGGCAGGTGAACACTGAAGCTTTCTTT
TRBJ2-7	TRBV19	NA	NA	CASSIGATSYEQYF	TGTGCCAGTAGTATAGGGGCTACTTCCTACGAGCAGTACTTC
TRBJ1-2	TRBV27	NA	NA	CASSPTWSAGGYTF	TGTGCCAGCAGTCCGACTTGGAGTGCGGGGGGCTACACCTTC
TRBJ1-2	TRBV6-6	NA	NA	CATDREGVTNYGYTF	TGTGCCACCGACCGGGAGGGGGTGACTAACTATGGCTACACCTTC
TRBJ2-5	TRBV7-8	NA	NA	CASSSLTGPQETQYF	TGTGCCAGCAGCTCACTCACGGGACCCCAAGAGACCCAGTACTTC
TRBJ2-1	TRBV5-4	NA	NA	CASSPDRGWEQFF	TGTGCCAGCAGCCCCGATCGGGGATGGGAGCAGTTCTTC
TRBJ1-4	TRBV28	NA	TRBD1	CASSLPRQGNEKLFF	TGTGCCAGCAGTCTACCTCGACAGGGTAATGAAAAACTGTTTTTT
TRBJ1-2	TRBV18	NA	NA	CASSGGPNPNYGYTF	TGTGCCAGCTCCGGAGGACCGAACCCTAACTATGGCTACACCTTC
TRBJ2-3	TRBV2	once	TRBD2	CASKVWRGATDTQYF	TGTGCCAGCAAGGTCTGGCGGGGGGCCACAGATACGCAGTATTTT
TRBJ1-3	TRBV7-2	NA	NA	CASSLQRGHTIYF	TGTGCCAGCAGCTTACAAAGGGGACACACCATATATTTT
TRBJ1-6	TRBV7-2	NA	NA	CASSLGGPSNSPLHF	TGTGCCAGCAGCTTAGGGGGACCCTCTAATTCACCCCTCCACTTT
TRBJ1-4	TRBV6-1	NA	NA	CASSERPTGEKLFF	TGTGCCAGCAGTGAAAGACCGACGGGTGAAAAACTGTTTTTT
TRBJ1-2	TRBV10-2	once	NA	CASSESAGARGYTF	TGCGCCAGCAGTGAGTCTGCGGGGGCGCGCGGCTACACCTTC
TRBJ1-1	TRBV9	once	NA	CASSRGGPMNTEAFF	TGTGCCAGCAGCCGGGGAGGGCCAATGAACACTGAAGCTTTCTTT
TRBJ2-3	TRBV6-4	NA	NA	CASSEGGTPTDTQYF	TGTGCCAGCAGTGAGGGGGGAACTCCGACTGATACGCAGTATTTT
TRBJ1-1	TRBV7-8	once	TRBD1	CASSFGTANTEAFF	TGTGCCAGCAGCTTCGGGACAGCGAACACTGAAGCTTTCTTT
TRBJ2-3	TRBV4-2	NA	TRBD1	CASSQEDRGLDTQYF	TGTGCCAGCAGCCAAGAAGACAGGGGGCTAGATACGCAGTATTTT
TRBJ2-3	TRBV11-2	NA	NA	CASSVDWSSTDTQYF	TGTGCCAGCAGCGTGGACTGGTCTAGCACAGATACGCAGTATTTT
TRBJ1-1	TRBV5-1	NA	NA	CASSPPGRESFF	TGCGCCAGCAGCCCTCCCGGCAGGGAGTCTTTCTTT
TRBJ1-5	TRBV19	once	TRBD1	CASRTGTGGFQPQHF	TGTGCCAGTCGAACCGGGACAGGGGGCTTTCAGCCCCAGCATTTT
TRBJ1-5	TRBV19	NA	NA	CASSIDRGGTRGNQPQHF	TGTGCCAGTAGTATAGATCGGGGAGGGACCAGGGGCAATCAGCCCCAGCATTTT
TRBJ2-7	TRBV12-2	once	NA	CASRSGELGTATYEQYF	TGTGCAAGTCGCTCCGGAGAGCTGGGGACTGCAACCTACGAGCAGTACTTC
TRBJ2-1	TRBV7-9	NA	TRBD2	CASSLGAGVNNEQFF	TGTGCCAGCAGCTTAGGAGCGGGGGTTAACAATGAGCAGTTCTTC
TRBJ1-1	TRBV14	NA	TRBD1	CASSPRQGPPNTEAFF	TGTGCCAGCAGCCCGAGACAGGGGCCTCCGAACACTGAAGCTTTCTTT
TRBJ1-5	TRBV19	NA	NA	CASSSGPPRRDNQPQHF	TGTGCCAGTAGTTCAGGGCCACCCCGACGGGACAATCAGCCCCAGCATTTT
TRBJ1-3	TRBV10-3	NA	TRBD1	CAISETGVGYTIYF	TGTGCCATCAGTGAGACAGGGGTCGGGTACACCATATATTTT
TRBJ1-2	TRBV28	few	NA	CASSRIEPYGYTF	TGTGCCAGCAGCCGGATTGAGCCCTATGGCTACACCTTC
TRBJ1-3	TRBV15	NA	TRBD1	CATSSRDSSGNTIYF	TGTGCCACCAGCAGTAGGGACAGCTCTGGAAACACCATATATTTT
TRBJ2-1	TRBV28	NA	TRBD2	CASRATSGTYNEQFF	TGTGCCAGCAGAGCGACTAGCGGGACTTACAATGAGCAGTTCTTC
TRBJ1-2	TRBV9	NA	NA	CASSVVQGLNGYTF	TGTGCCAGCAGCGTAGTACAGGGTCTCAACGGCTACACCTTC
TRBJ2-2	TRBV4-1	NA	TRBD2	CASSQGQAGGPGGELFF	TGCGCCAGCAGCCAGGGGCAGGCGGGAGGCCCAGGCGGGGAGCTGTTTTTT
TRBJ2-7	TRBV5-1	NA	NA	CASSLGRGVYEQYF	TGCGCCAGCAGCTTGGGCAGGGGGGTCTACGAGCAGTACTTC
TRBJ1-1	TRBV2	NA	NA	CASSAWGIYNTEAFF	TGTGCCAGCAGTGCTTGGGGGATATATAACACTGAAGCTTTCTTT
TRBJ1-6	TRBV19	NA	NA	CASSMSGTRIAHSPLHF	TGTGCCAGTAGTATGTCCGGGACCCGGATTGCACATTCACCCCTCCACTTT
TRBJ2-7	TRBV5-4	NA	NA	CASSLGGRYEQYF	TGTGCCAGCAGCTTGGGGGGGCGCTACGAGCAGTACTTC